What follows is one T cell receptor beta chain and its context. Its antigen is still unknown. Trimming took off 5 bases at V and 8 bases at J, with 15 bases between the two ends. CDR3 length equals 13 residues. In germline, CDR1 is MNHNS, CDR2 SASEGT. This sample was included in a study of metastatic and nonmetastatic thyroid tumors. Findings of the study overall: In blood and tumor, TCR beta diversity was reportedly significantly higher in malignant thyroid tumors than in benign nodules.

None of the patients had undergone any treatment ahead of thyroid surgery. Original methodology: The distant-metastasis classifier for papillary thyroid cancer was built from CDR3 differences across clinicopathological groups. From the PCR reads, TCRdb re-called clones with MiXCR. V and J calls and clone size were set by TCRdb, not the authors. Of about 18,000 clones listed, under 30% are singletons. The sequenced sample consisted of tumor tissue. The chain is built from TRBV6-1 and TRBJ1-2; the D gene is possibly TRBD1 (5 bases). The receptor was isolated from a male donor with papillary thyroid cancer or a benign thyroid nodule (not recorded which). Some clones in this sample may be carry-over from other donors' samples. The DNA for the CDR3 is TGTGCCAGCAGTCTGACAGAATCTGGGGGCTACACCTTC. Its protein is CASSLTESGGYTF.